This T cell receptor (beta chain) was sequenced during a study of liver allograft versus peripheral blood T cells. Background on the study: Recipients' peripheral blood served as the comparator for T cell receptor repertoires in transplanted livers.

The V gene end was trimmed by 6 bases and the J gene end by 7 bases; junction bases not matched to a gene: 8. The CDR3 has 14 residues. From germline, CDR1 is MNHNS and CDR2 SASEGT. TCRdb passed the reads through MiXCR, listing each CDR3 protein once. Altogether around 9,000 distinct CDR3 sequences are present, under 20% being singletons, with the ten largest covering 25%. This receptor was identified in a human patient who had a liver transplant. Some T cells may trace back to the graft donor. The chain combines TRBV6-1 with TRBJ2-7; 11 nucleotides agree with TRBD1. The CDR3 loop reads CASSLDRGQREQYF. The DNA for the CDR3 is TGTGCCAGCAGCCTGGACAGGGGGCAAAGGGAGCAGTACTTC.